This T cell receptor (beta chain) is from a study of siplizumab effects on memory and regulatory T cells. This table comes from immunoSEQ multiplex PCR, and its TCRdb copy is limited to in-frame clones, with some not included. The data contain about 97,000 clones, 80% to 95% of them singletons. Broader study findings: Sequences below about 10^-5 frequency were poorly captured. As a result, only a minor fraction of alloreactive clones mapped to unstimulated subsets.

A word on this clone: Its antigen is not known.

Germline values: CDR1 LGHNA, CDR2 YNFKEQ. The V and J ends lost 0 bases and 2 bases respectively, with 8 bases between them. The CDR3 loop spans 14 amino acids. The receptor comes from a human donor in good health. The chain is built from TRBV4-2 and TRBJ2-7, with D uncertain. The sequenced material came from non-Treg CD4+ T cells sorted from blood. The CDR3 nucleotides are TGTGCCAGCAGCCAAGAAGAGCTAGCCTACGAGCAGTACTTC. Its translation: CASSQEELAYEQYF.